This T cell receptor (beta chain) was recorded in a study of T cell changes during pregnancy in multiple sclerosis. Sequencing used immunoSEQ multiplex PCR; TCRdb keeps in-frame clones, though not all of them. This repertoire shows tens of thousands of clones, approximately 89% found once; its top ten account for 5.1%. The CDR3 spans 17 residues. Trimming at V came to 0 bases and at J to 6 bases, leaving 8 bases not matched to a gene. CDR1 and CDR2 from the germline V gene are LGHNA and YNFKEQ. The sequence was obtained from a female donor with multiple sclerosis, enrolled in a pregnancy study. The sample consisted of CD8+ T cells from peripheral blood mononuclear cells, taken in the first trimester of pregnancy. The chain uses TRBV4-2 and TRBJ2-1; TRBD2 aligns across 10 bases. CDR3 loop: CASSQDQAAGGLNEQFF. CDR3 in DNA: TGTGCCAGCAGCCAAGATCAAGCAGCGGGAGGGCTCAATGAGCAGTTCTTC.